These 29 T cell receptor beta chains originate from one sample sequenced in a study of blood T cell repertoires in COVID-19. Only in-frame clones appear in the TCRdb table, and some are missing; sequencing was by immunoSEQ multiplex PCR. The data hold about 200,000 clones, with 80% observed a single time. The sample taken for sequencing was peripheral blood. Receptor source: an older woman with acute or convalescent COVID-19.

The chain is built from TRBV19 and TRBJ2-1, with 8 bases aligning to TRBD2. Germline V lookup: CDR1 LNHDA, CDR2 SQIVND (reference sequence). Unmatched junction bases numbered 4, after V lost 0 bases and J lost 12 bases. The CDR3 length is 13 residues. The CDR3 DNA reads TGTGCCAGTAGTATAGAACCGGGAGGGAGGCAGTTCTTC. Translating gives CASSIEPGGRQFF.

The V call is TRBV5-4, the J call TRBJ2-3, with no clear D. V gave up 4 bases and J gave up 5 bases, with 11 bases separating them. The CDR3 is made up of 13 amino acids. Germline V gene data show CDR1 as SGHNT and CDR2 as YYREEE (reference sequence). The CDR3 protein is CASSLKRVDTQYF. Written as DNA, the CDR3 is TGTGCCAGCAGCCTAAAGCGCGTAGATACGCAGTATTTT.

The CDR3 here is CAWSPPGLPTGELFF. DNA for the CDR3: TGTGCCTGGAGTCCCCCGGGACTCCCAACCGGGGAGCTGTTTTTT. J is TRBJ2-2 and V is TRBV30; D might be TRBD2 (6 bases). CDR1 is GTSNPN and CDR2 is SVGIG in the germline V gene (reference sequence). This CDR3 contains 15 residues. V dropped 2 bases and J dropped 5 bases, with 15 bases sitting between them.

The genes are TRBV12-3 or TRBV12-4 and TRBJ2-3; TRBD2 aligns across 7 bases. The CDR3 length is 13 residues. The V and J ends lost 10 bases and 3 bases, in that order; junction bases with no gene match: 7. This chain's CDR3 is CATHEAGTDTQYF. Here the CDR3 DNA reads TGTGCCACCCATGAAGCGGGAACAGATACGCAGTATTTT.

The chain employs TRBV9 and TRBJ2-7; TRBD2 is a possible D gene (5 bases). The ends were cut back, 3 bases at V and 0 bases at J, with 13 bases in the middle. Germline CDR1 and CDR2: SGDLS and YYNGEE. The CDR3 extends over 15 amino acids. CDR3 loop: CASSGRTGSSYEQYF. CDR3 nucleotide sequence: TGTGCCAGCAGCGGACGGACTGGGAGCTCCTACGAGCAGTACTTC.

This rearrangement joins TRBV2 to TRBJ2-2; 12 bases agree with TRBD2. The CDR3 sequence is 16 residues long. CDR1 SNHLY and CDR2 FYNNEI come from the germline V gene. Losses at the gene ends were 6 bases for V and 4 bases for J; bases not matched to a gene: 6. The CDR3 nucleotides are TGTGCCAGCAGACCGACTAGCGGGAGACCCACCGGGGAGCTGTTTTTT. Its translation: CASRPTSGRPTGELFF.

CDR3 region: CASSYEGARTEAFF. CDR3 bases: TGTGCCAGCAGTTACGAGGGGGCGAGAACTGAAGCTTTCTTT. The V gene is TRBV6-5, the J gene TRBJ1-1, with 7 bases fitting TRBD1. Trimming cost V 2 bases and J 5 bases; bases outside gene matches: 5. Germline CDR1 reads MNHEY; CDR2 reads SVGAGI. CDR3 length: 14 amino acids.

This clone was seen more than once but under ten times. This chain links TRBV5-1 with TRBJ2-5; 10 nucleotides match TRBD1. Losses at the gene ends were 1 base for V and 5 bases for J; bases not matched to a gene: 2. The CDR3 totals 14 residues. Germline V CDR1 and CDR2: SGHRS, YFSETQ. For the CDR3, the DNA is TGCGCCAGCAGCTTGACGGGACAGGGGGAGACCCAGTACTTC. Its protein product is CASSLTGQGETQYF.

The chain has TRBV29-1 and TRBJ2-7; 12 bases line up with TRBD2. From germline, CDR1 is SQVTM and CDR2 ANQGSEA. This CDR3 comprises 13 residues. The trim removed 7 bases at V and 9 bases at J, leaving 10 bases unmatched. This chain's CDR3 is CSGATSGRAGQYF. The CDR3 DNA reads TGCAGCGGAGCGACTAGCGGGAGAGCAGGGCAGTACTTC.

The CDR3 DNA reads TGTGCCAGCAGCCAAGATTTCAGGGCTCTACAGCCCCAGCATTTT. Translating it yields CASSQDFRALQPQHF. The chain joins TRBV3-1 (or the pseudogene TRBV3-2) to TRBJ1-5; a weak D match, TRBD1 (5 bases). V was pared by 0 bases and J by 7 bases, with 13 bases between. Germline V gene lookup returns CDR1 LGHDT and CDR2 YNNKEL (reference sequence). This CDR3 region has 15 residues.

This clone is a singleton in its sample. Here the CDR3 reads CASSARQGRNEKLFF. CDR3 in DNA: TGTGCCAGCAGCGCGCGACAGGGCCGTAATGAAAAACTGTTTTTT. This chain links TRBV9 with TRBJ1-4; 7 bases line up with TRBD1. In germline, CDR1 is SGDLS, CDR2 YYNGEE. J was trimmed by 4 bases and V by 3 bases; bases with no gene match: 6. CDR3 length: 15 residues.

In this sample, this clone turned up once. The CDR3 sequence is CASSETGTNTEAFF. The CDR3 bases are TGTGCCAGTAGTGAGACAGGGACGAACACTGAAGCTTTCTTT. This sequence joins TRBV19 and TRBJ1-1; TRBD1 aligns across 7 bases. The CDR3 runs 14 residues. Germline V gene data show CDR1 as LNHDA and CDR2 as SQIVND (reference sequence). Trimming at V came to 5 bases and at J to 1 base, leaving 4 bases not matched to a gene.

This chain links TRBV19 with TRBJ2-2; 9 bases fit TRBD1. Losses at the gene ends were 5 bases for V and 4 bases for J; bases not matched to a gene: 5. CDR1 is LNHDA, CDR2 SQIVND, per germline (reference sequence). The CDR3 runs to 15 residues. CDR3 nucleotides: TGTGCCAGTAGTCCTGGACAGGGGACCACCGGGGAGCTGTTTTTT. This sequence encodes CASSPGQGTTGELFF.

The V call is TRBV24-1, the J call TRBJ1-5, with D perhaps TRBD1 (5 bases). The CDR3 length is 12 residues. V dropped 12 bases and J dropped 4 bases, with 12 bases sitting between them. Germline V lookup: CDR1 KGHDR, CDR2 SFDVKD. The CDR3 region has the DNA TGTGCCGTAGACAGCCATAATCAGCCCCAGCATTTT. Its translation is CAVDSHNQPQHF.

The V gene is TRBV27, the J gene TRBJ2-7; the D gene is possibly TRBD2 (6 bases). The V gene lost 6 bases and the J gene lost 2 bases, with 17 bases spanning the gap. Germline V gene sequence: CDR1 MNHEY, CDR2 SMNVEV (reference sequence). CDR3 length equals 15 residues. The chain's CDR3 is CASRITGTGAYEQYF. CDR3 nucleotides: TGTGCCAGCAGAATCACCGGGACGGGGGCCTACGAGCAGTACTTC.

The gene calls are TRBV7-9 and TRBJ2-5; TRBD1 might be the D (6 bases). The CDR3 spans 16 residues. With 1 base removed from V and 2 bases from J, the gap between germline ends came to 14 bases. The germline V gene encodes CDR1 SEHNR and CDR2 FQNEAQ (reference sequence). The CDR3 reads CASSLVLGTIQETQYF. The CDR3 coding sequence is TGTGCCAGCAGCTTAGTACTAGGGACAATTCAAGAGACCCAGTACTTC.

The V call is TRBV28, the J call TRBJ1-3; no reliable D call. Between the trimmed V and J ends, which lost 0 bases and 4 bases, there was a span of 10 bases. The CDR3 loop spans 15 amino acids. The germline V gene has CDR1 MDHEN and CDR2 SYDVKM. CDR3 nucleotide sequence: TGTGCCAGCAGTTTATGGAGGGTTTCAGGAAACACCATATATTTT. Encoded protein: CASSLWRVSGNTIYF.

This clone was observed once. The rearrangement joins TRBV2 to TRBJ2-1; perhaps TRBD1 as D (5 bases). CDR3 size: 13 residues. V was shortened by 4 bases and J by 4 bases, with 8 bases between the two germline ends. Per germline, CDR1 SNHLY and CDR2 FYNNEI. CDR3 nucleotide sequence: TGTGCCAGCAGTGTGACAGAGTACAATGAGCAGTTCTTC. This translates into CASSVTEYNEQFF.

The chain combines TRBV19 with TRBJ1-1, with D perhaps matching TRBD1 (5 bases). Looked up from germline, CDR1 is LNHDA and CDR2 is SQIVND (reference sequence). The V end was cut by 3 bases, the J end by 2 bases, with 10 bases between. The CDR3 is 14 amino acids. The CDR3 loop reads CASSMERGNTEAFF. CDR3 DNA sequence: TGTGCCAGTAGTATGGAAAGGGGCAACACTGAAGCTTTCTTT.

This clone was observed a single time. CDR3 nucleotide sequence: TGTGCCAGCAGCCTAATAGCGGGAGTAGGGAATGAGCAGTTCTTC. It yields the protein CASSLIAGVGNEQFF. The chain has TRBV27 and TRBJ2-1, with 9 bases fitting TRBD2. The germline V gene encodes CDR1 MNHEY and CDR2 SMNVEV (reference sequence). This CDR3 spans 15 amino acids. V lost 6 bases, J lost 7 bases, and 10 bases stayed unmatched.

This chain links TRBV5-6 with TRBJ2-5; 7 bases fit TRBD1. V was pared by 3 bases and J by 7 bases, with 6 bases of the junction left unmatched. CDR1 is SGHDT and CDR2 is YYEEEE in the germline V gene. There are 13 residues in the CDR3. DNA for the CDR3: TGTGCCAGCAGCTCCGACAGGGATGGGACCCAGTACTTC. It codes for CASSSDRDGTQYF.

V usage is TRBV29-1 and J usage is TRBJ2-1, with TRBD2 identical over 10 bases. V was pared by 2 bases and J by 7 bases, with 5 bases of the junction left unmatched. CDR1 SQVTM and CDR2 ANQGSEA come from the germline V gene. This CDR3 region has 14 residues. This chain's CDR3 is CSVERLAGVNEQFF. The CDR3 nucleotides are TGCAGCGTTGAAAGGCTAGCGGGAGTTAATGAGCAGTTCTTC.

A single count supports this clone. CDR3 DNA: TGTGCCAGCAGCTTAGAGAGACAGGGAGGCTACACCTTC. It yields the protein CASSLERQGGYTF. This chain links TRBV7-2 with TRBJ1-2; TRBD1 matches at 7 bases. V shed 1 base, J shed 8 bases, and the junction held 4 bases outside the gene matches. CDR1 and CDR2 from the germline V gene are SGHTA and FQGNSA. The CDR3 is 13 amino acids.

This clone was found a few times. The chain links TRBV29-1 to TRBJ1-1, with D possibly being TRBD1 (5 bases). V dropped 6 bases and J dropped 2 bases, with 10 bases sitting between them. Germline CDR1 SQVTM, CDR2 ANQGSEA. The CDR3 is 12 residues long. The CDR3 bases are TGCAGCGTAGGCTGGACAAACACTGAAGCTTTCTTT. Translating it yields CSVGWTNTEAFF.

The chain employs TRBV5-4 and TRBJ2-3; D possibly corresponds to TRBD1 (6 bases). The CDR3 contains 16 residues. From germline, CDR1 is SGHNT and CDR2 YYREEE (reference sequence). V was pared by 3 bases and J by 2 bases, with 16 bases between. CDR3 residues: CASSSFRDTATDTQYF. The CDR3 DNA reads TGTGCCAGCAGCTCTTTCCGGGACACCGCCACAGATACGCAGTATTTT.

The V call is TRBV2, the J call TRBJ1-5, with D perhaps matching TRBD1 (5 bases). Germline V gene sequence: CDR1 SNHLY, CDR2 FYNNEI. The CDR3 contains 14 residues. Trimming pared 5 bases from V and 0 bases from J, leaving 8 bases between. CDR3 nucleotide sequence: TGTGCCAGCAGTCGACAGTTTAGCAATCAGCCCCAGCATTTT. This gives the protein CASSRQFSNQPQHF.

V gene TRBV25-1 combines with J gene TRBJ2-5, with 9 bases lining up with TRBD2. The CDR3 consists of 17 residues. Germline CDR1 MGHDK, CDR2 SYGVNS. The V gene end was trimmed by 2 bases and the J gene end by 5 bases; junction bases not matched to a gene: 12. The CDR3 reads CASSERGVSGSWETQYF. The CDR3 region has the DNA TGTGCCAGCAGTGAACGGGGTGTTAGCGGGAGTTGGGAGACCCAGTACTTC.

This chain joins TRBV28 and TRBJ1-2; TRBD1 might be the D (5 bases). Between the trimmed V and J ends, which lost 3 bases and 4 bases, there was a span of 15 bases. Germline assignment: CDR1 MDHEN and CDR2 SYDVKM. The CDR3 spans 15 residues. CDR3 protein: CASSFHVVGVYGYTF. In nucleotides, the CDR3 is TGTGCCAGCAGTTTTCACGTAGTAGGGGTCTATGGCTACACCTTC.

The genes are TRBV10-3 and TRBJ1-2, with 7 bases identical to TRBD1. The J segment lost 8 bases and the V segment lost 1 base, leaving 10 bases of the junction unmatched. The CDR3 covers 15 residues. Per the germline V gene, CDR1 is ENHRY and CDR2 is SYGVKD. The CDR3 sequence is CAISELGQDLWGYTF. In nucleotides, the CDR3 is TGTGCCATCAGTGAGTTAGGACAGGACCTCTGGGGCTACACCTTC.